This TCR beta chain was captured by sequencing in a study of blood T cell repertoires in COVID-19 (dated by TCRdb to between 2020 and 2021). Study-wide context: Samples from collaborators originated in the United States, Italy and Spain and spanned both the acute and convalescent phases of COVID-19. The prospective study material was composed of cDNA or gDNA derived from T cells, B-cell-depleted T cells, or PBMCs. The dataset comprised deeply sampled blood TCRbeta repertoires from subjects exposed to, actively infected with, or recovered from COVID-19. The repertoires were released in a freely available public database meant as a resource for research on the immune response to SARS-CoV-2. The samples were drawn from two sources: the first 160 participants of the ongoing ImmuneRACE study, and fewer than 1,500 subjects contributed by 6 global collaborators. A de-identified subject ID, COVID-19 status, age in years and sex were almost always included in the sample metadata. Where available, HLA class I and class II types were taken from metadata supplied by the sample provider and were not determined by assay-based typing.

Whole blood was collected in K2EDTA tubes by collaborating institutions according to the institutions' own protocols. For TCRbeta analysis, collaborator samples were shipped as frozen whole blood, as isolated PBMCs, or as DNA extracted from either sample type. TCRbeta CDR3 regions were amplified from genomic DNA by means of the immunoSEQ Assay, a bias-controlled multiplex PCR. The study's own analysis went as follows. The number of nucleated cells in each sample was estimated from the amplification of reference gene primers within the assay. To quantify the absolute abundance of each unique TCRbeta CDR3 rearrangement, sequence reads were collapsed and filtered. For each sample, productive Simpson clonality was calculated as the square root of Simpson's diversity index over productive rearrangements. The table was pulled from immuneACCESS by TCRdb, which kept in-frame rearrangements only. Such tables lose some clones; where checked, under half of the loss comes from unresolved V genes, and the rest has no known cause. That table supplies the V and J calls and clone size; D and trimming were determined from the DNA. The sample yields 200,000 to 300,000 clones; around four fifths were counted once. The ten largest make up more than 6% of the sample.

On the study overall, not on this receptor specifically: The amount of clinical and demographic metadata varied by source and participant and was provided uncurated.

From the cysteine up to the phenylalanine, the CDR3 has a length of 19 residues. Of all the DNA, just the CDR3 is kept, 57 bases in frame from base 1. The CDR1 and CDR2 encoded by the germline V gene are SGHVS and FQNEAQ. V is cut back by 4 bases and J by 1 base, with 12 bases in the junction unmatched. About this clone: Its antigen specificity is not known. Base qualities are missing; no much larger clone stands one base away.

The TCR sequence derives from a woman aged 55-69 years with active or convalescent COVID-19. Sequencing was performed on peripheral blood. The rearranged segments are TRBV7-8 and TRBJ1-4; 10 junctional bases match TRBD1. The CDR3 amino acid sequence is: CASSYSRDRGLGTNEKLFF. The nucleotide sequence is TGTGCCAGCAGCTATAGCCGGGACAGGGGCTTGGGAACTAATGAAAAACTGTTTTTT.